This T cell receptor beta chain was found in a study of cytomegalovirus exposure and HLA in healthy donors. Study-level points and caveats: In a later analysis, at a false discovery rate of 0.05, under 20,000 TCR beta sequences matched HLA alleles. It was reported in a later analysis that an Asian-associated ancestry cluster showed fewer N-insertions than the roughly 670-donor mean.

As for this clone: Its specificity is not known.

With V trimmed by 3 bases and J by 4 bases, 3 bases remained unmatched. The CDR3 has 14 amino acids. CDR1 MDHEN and CDR2 SYDVKM come from the germline V gene. In the PCR, 60 Vbeta and 13 Jbeta primers were used. Here immunoSEQ multiplex PCR was the method, and the copy in TCRdb shows in-frame clones only, minus some. The sample gives 100,000 or so clones, more than 60% of which show up once; approximately 2% is in the top ten. The sample consisted of PBMCs. The clonotype comes from a man younger than 40 in good health and CMV-seronegative. This chain links TRBV28 with TRBJ1-1; 9 positions agree with TRBD1. CDR3 loop: CASSLGTGRTEAFF. The CDR3 DNA reads as TGTGCCAGCAGTTTGGGGACAGGGCGCACTGAAGCTTTCTTT.